This TCR beta chain was recorded in a study of shared clonotypes between healthy human individuals. Background on the study: The study used three CD4 naive, three CD4 memory, two CD8 naive and one CD8 memory plate per donor.

Produced via immunoSEQ multiplex PCR; TCRdb's table is partial and in-frame only. The table has approximately 650,000 clones, around 95% seen once; the top ten hold 0.085% to 0.11%. The V gene's germline CDR1 is MNHEY and CDR2 SVGAGI. This CDR3 is 14 amino acids long. The ends were cut back, 2 bases at V and 7 bases at J, with 11 bases in the middle. Notes on the study in general: Only a few donors were included, so the genetic and exposure-history diversity represented was limited.

A note on this clone: The target antigen is unknown.

Naive CD8 cells lacked CD45RO, underwent positive selection for CCR7 and left out terminally differentiated effector memory CD45RA+ cells. The TCR comes from a woman aged 25 to 39 in good health. The V call is TRBV6-5, the J call TRBJ2-2; the D is unclear. The sequencing sample was made of naive CD8+ T cells sorted from blood. CDR3 bases: TGTGCCAGCAGTTACAGTCGGGTCAGCGGGGAGCTGTTTTTT. Its protein product is CASSYSRVSGELFF.